The T cell receptor (beta chain) described here comes from a study of T cells in Graves' hyperthyroidism and ophthalmopathy. With respect to this clonotype: Its antigen is still unknown. Compared with germline, one end of the junction differs, possibly owing to a read error.

CDR1 and CDR2 from the germline V gene are SNHLY and FYNNEI. The CDR3 length is 17 residues. Study-wide results and limits: Ophthalmopathy was model-predicted a median about 6.7 months pre-onset. Blood also carried most thyroid clonotypes expanded above 0.001.

What was amplified from RNA transcripts were TCR beta CDR3 regions. TCR CDR3 underwent first-round RT-PCR with the HTBI primer set. TCRdb called the multiplex PCR reads again in MiXCR, with one record for every CDR3 protein. Here the sample spans approximately 600,000 distinct CDR3 sequences, 20% to 25% being singletons. The sequence was collected from a man aged 25-45 years with Graves' ophthalmopathy. This rearrangement joins TRBV2 to TRBJ2-1; TRBD2 matches 8 bases. Sequencing was performed on blood. CDR3: CASITPNGRESYNKQFF. The CDR3 coding sequence is TGTGCCAGCATTACTCCCAACGGGAGGGAATCGTACAATAAGCAGTTCTTC.